What follows describes a single TCR beta chain. Its antigen is not known. The data are from a study of T-cell reconstitution after alpha-beta-depleted transplantation in children. Unique molecular identifiers were incorporated into the prepared TCRbeta library. MiXCR, applied by TCRdb to the PCR reads, yields one record per CDR3 protein. The sample lists about 980,000 distinct CDR3 sequences; about 30% were seen once. CDR1 SGHTA and CDR2 FQGNSA come from the germline V gene. V was clipped by 6 bases and J by 6 bases, with 18 bases between them. The CDR3 loop spans 15 amino acids. Study observations and caveats: There were reportedly several hundred expanded graft clones from which alpha-beta T cells came about two months after transplant. T-cell numbers and diversity, one year after transplant, stemmed largely from T cells that were newly produced.

V is TRBV7-2 and J is TRBJ2-1; D not resolved. Specimen: PBMCs, mostly from graft donor cells, collected 360 days after TCRalphabeta/CD19-depleted stem cell transplant. The clonotype was recovered from a boy under three years old who had a stem cell transplant for SCID, so the T cells may come from the graft donor. The CDR3 here is CASSFVGTTRNEQFF. In nucleotides, the CDR3 is TGTGCCAGCAGTTTCGTCGGTACGACCCGCAATGAGCAGTTCTTC.